This record covers a single T cell receptor (beta chain). V gave up 5 bases and J gave up 8 bases, with 16 bases separating them. Germline lookup yields CDR1 SGHTA and CDR2 FQGTGA. The length of the CDR3 is 14 residues. The entry originates in a study of blood T cell repertoires in COVID-19. About the research overall: Samples of COVID-19 (acute and convalescent) were obtained from the United States, Italy and Spain. Nucleic acid was either cDNA or gDNA, and it came from T cells, B-cell-depleted T cells, or PBMCs.

In the original analysis: Nucleated cell number was recorded as an estimate derived from reference gene primer amplification. Assay: immunoSEQ multiplex PCR; the TCRdb copy retains only in-frame clones and omits some. V and J calls and clone size are as listed in that table; D and trimming were resolved from the DNA. The sample consists of about 13,000 clones, around 91% of them appearing once. Sequenced sample: peripheral blood. The chain uses TRBV7-3 and TRBJ2-1; D is possibly TRBD2 (5 bases). This sequence was found in a human donor with active COVID-19. The donor label of this sample is uncertain. The CDR3 DNA reads as TGTGCCAGCAGCCAGACCGGGGTAACGGATGAGCAGTTCTTC. Its translation is CASSQTGVTDEQFF.